The 12 T cell receptor beta chains given below trace back to one sample, sequenced in a study of cytomegalovirus exposure and HLA in healthy donors. The PCR used 60 Vbeta and 13 Jbeta primers. Only in-frame clones appear in the TCRdb table, and some are missing; sequencing was by immunoSEQ multiplex PCR. Here the sample spans fewer than 120,000 clones, 76% being singletons. The sequencing input was PBMCs. The receptors come from a man under 40 in good health and CMV-seropositive.

The chain has TRBV2 and TRBJ2-3; TRBD1 agrees at 8 bases. Germline assignment: CDR1 SNHLY and CDR2 FYNNEI. V was clipped by 5 bases and J by 5 bases; unmatched bases: 9. CDR3 length: 15 amino acids. The CDR3 DNA follows: TGTGCCAGCAGTATCATGCAGGGGGCTATAGATACGCAGTATTTT. As protein: CASSIMQGAIDTQYF. Filled out from reference TRBV2 and TRBJ2-3, the complete variable domain reads EPEVTQTPSHQVTQMGQEVILRCVPISNHLYFYWYRQILGQKVEFLVSFYNNEISEKSEIFDDQFSVERPDGSNFTLKIRSTKLEDSAMYFCASSIMQGAIDTQYFGPGTRLTVL.

This clone was detected only a few times. The chain is built from TRBV14 and TRBJ1-6, with D maybe TRBD1 (5 bases). Germline loops: CDR1 SGHDN, CDR2 FVKESK. The CDR3 covers 15 residues. Deletions cut 3 bases from V and 9 bases from J, with 15 bases between. The CDR3 coding sequence is TGTGCCAGCAGCCAGAGTCGGACATCGGGTTCACCCCTCCACTTT. It specifies CASSQSRTSGSPLHF.

This clone was observed a single time. The rearrangement links TRBV4-1 to TRBJ2-1; TRBD2 matches 8 bases. J was trimmed by 8 bases and V by 4 bases; bases with no gene match: 16. The germline gives CDR1 MGHRA, CDR2 YSYEKL. This CDR3 comprises 17 residues. The CDR3 spells CASSLFTQAGVGDEQFF. The CDR3, as DNA: TGCGCCAGCAGCCTCTTTACCCAAGCGGGGGTGGGCGATGAGCAGTTCTTC.

The chain combines TRBV15 with TRBJ2-5; 9 nucleotides align to TRBD1. This CDR3 is 15 amino acids long. Germline CDR1 is LNHNV and CDR2 is YYDKDF (reference sequence). Trimming took 5 bases from V and 4 from J; bases not matched to a gene: 8. This chain's CDR3 is CATSGTRTGAETQYF. CDR3 DNA: TGTGCCACCAGCGGAACCCGGACAGGGGCAGAGACCCAGTACTTC.

V gene TRBV7-2 combines with J gene TRBJ2-1; the match to TRBD2 covers 11 bases. From germline, CDR1 is SGHTA and CDR2 FQGNSA. This CDR3 region has 17 residues. Losses at the gene ends were 2 bases for V and 5 bases for J; bases not matched to a gene: 8. This chain's CDR3 is CASSLLPGTSGHNEQFF. The CDR3 DNA reads TGTGCCAGCAGCTTACTGCCAGGGACTAGCGGCCACAATGAGCAGTTCTTC.

This clone was detected only once. The CDR3 loop is CASSGGTGGKTQYF. In nucleotides, the CDR3 is TGTGCCAGTAGTGGGGGGACAGGGGGAAAGACCCAGTACTTC. J is TRBJ2-5 and V is TRBV19, with TRBD1 identical over 11 bases. CDR3 size: 14 residues. Germline CDR1 LNHDA, CDR2 SQIVND (reference sequence). V shed 5 bases and J 6 bases; nucleotides not matched to a gene: 5. Together with reference TRBV19 and TRBJ2-5, the CDR3 gives the full variable domain: DGGITQSPKYLFRKEGQNVTLSCEQNLNHDAMYWYRQDPGQGLRLIYYSQIVNDFQKGDIAEGYSVSREKKESFPLTVTSAQKNPTAFYLCASSGGTGGKTQYFGPGTRLLVL.

This clone was detected once. The rearrangement joins TRBV19 to TRBJ1-1; no clear D. Trimming removed 5 bases from V and 0 bases from J, with 10 bases in between. Looked up from germline, CDR1 is LNHDA and CDR2 is SQIVND (reference sequence). The CDR3 is 14 residues long. CDR3 bases: TGTGCCAGTAGTCCCCCGGTGGTGAACACTGAAGCTTTCTTT. As protein: CASSPPVVNTEAFF.

This clone appeared a few times. The V and J genes are TRBV27 and TRBJ1-1; no definite D call. Trimming shortened V by 0 bases and J by 4 bases, and 6 bases separated the two germline ends. This CDR3 spans 13 amino acids. From germline, CDR1 is MNHEY and CDR2 SMNVEV (reference sequence). CDR3 loop: CASSLSGPTEAFF. CDR3 DNA sequence: TGTGCCAGCAGTTTATCTGGGCCCACTGAAGCTTTCTTT.

This clone was counted only a few times. The chain combines TRBV6-6 with TRBJ2-2, with D maybe TRBD2 (5 bases). Trimming took 6 bases from V and 8 from J, leaving 16 bases between them. Germline-derived CDR1 and CDR2 are MNHNY and SVGAGI (reference sequence). This CDR3 region has 14 residues. CDR3 in amino acids: CASRARDGTGELFF. As DNA, the CDR3 is TGTGCCAGCAGGGCTCGGGATGGAACTGGGGAGCTGTTTTTT.

This clone was detected only a few times. This sequence joins TRBV7-9 and TRBJ1-3; 7 bases fit TRBD1. Germline trimming cut 3 bases from V and 2 bases from J; bases unmatched to any gene: 1. Germline V gene sequence: CDR1 SEHNR, CDR2 FQNEAQ (reference sequence). This CDR3 is built from 14 residues. CDR3 loop: CASSFQGAGNTIYF. The DNA for the CDR3 is TGTGCCAGCAGCTTTCAGGGGGCTGGAAACACCATATATTTT.

V and J are TRBV19 and TRBJ2-1, with TRBD2 matching 9 bases. The V gene's germline CDR1 is LNHDA and CDR2 SQIVND (reference sequence). The CDR3 contains 15 residues. V gave up 4 bases and J gave up 5 bases; unmatched junction bases: 6. CDR3 residues: CASSTGGGANNEQFF. DNA for the CDR3: TGTGCCAGTAGTACCGGCGGGGGGGCAAACAATGAGCAGTTCTTC.

V gene TRBV11-3 combines with J gene TRBJ1-1; 10 bases are shared with TRBD1. Germline CDR1 is SGHNT and CDR2 is YENEEA. V shed 1 base and J 4 bases; nucleotides not matched to a gene: 3. The CDR3 is 15 residues long. CDR3 nucleotides: TGTGCCAGCAGCTTAGGCGGGACAGGGGCCACTGAAGCTTTCTTT. This codes for CASSLGGTGATEAFF.